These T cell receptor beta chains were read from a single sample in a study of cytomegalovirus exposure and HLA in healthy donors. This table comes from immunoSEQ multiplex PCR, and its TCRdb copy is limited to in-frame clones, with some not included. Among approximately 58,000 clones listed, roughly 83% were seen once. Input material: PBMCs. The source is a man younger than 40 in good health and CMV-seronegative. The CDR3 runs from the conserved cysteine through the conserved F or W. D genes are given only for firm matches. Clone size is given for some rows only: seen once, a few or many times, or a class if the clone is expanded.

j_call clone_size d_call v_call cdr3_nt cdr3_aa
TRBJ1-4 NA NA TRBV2 TGTGCCAGCAAGCTCACCGGGACAACTAATGAAAAACTGTTTTTT CASKLTGTTNEKLFF
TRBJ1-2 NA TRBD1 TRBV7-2 TGTGCCAGCAGCTTAGCGTCCAGTGGGACAGATCACTATGGCTACACCTTC CASSLASSGTDHYGYTF
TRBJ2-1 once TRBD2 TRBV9 TGTGCCAGCAGCCCCCGCAGCGGGGCGTACAATGAGCAGTTCTTC CASSPRSGAYNEQFF
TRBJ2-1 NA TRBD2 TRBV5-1 TGCGCCAGCAGCCGGTGGACTAGCGGAGACAATGAGCAGTTCTTC CASSRWTSGDNEQFF
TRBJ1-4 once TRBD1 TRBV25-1 TGTGCCAGCAGTGTCCGGGACAGGAAAGAAAAACTGTTTTTT CASSVRDRKEKLFF
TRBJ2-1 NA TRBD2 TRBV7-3 TGTGCCAGCAGCTTACGGCGGGGGAATGAGCAGTTCTTC CASSLRRGNEQFF
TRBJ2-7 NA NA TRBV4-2 TGTGCCAGCAGCCCTACCAGGGGATTCTACGAGCAGTACTTC CASSPTRGFYEQYF
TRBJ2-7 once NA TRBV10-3 TGTGCCATCAGTGCTCCTGGGCTGGACGAGCAGTACTTC CAISAPGLDEQYF
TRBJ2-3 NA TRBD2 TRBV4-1 TGCGCCAGCAGCCAAGGTTTACTAGCGGGGGGGCCCAAATTGGCGGCAGATACGCAGTATTTT CASSQGLLAGGPKLAADTQYF
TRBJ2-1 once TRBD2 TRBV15 TGTGCCACCAGCCTTTCTAGCGGGGGGTACAGTGAGCAGTTCTTC CATSLSSGGYSEQFF
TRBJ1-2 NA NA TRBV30 TGTGCCTGGAGAAGGGGGTACGGGGGCTACACCTTC CAWRRGYGGYTF
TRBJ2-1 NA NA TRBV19 TGTGCCAGTAGTGGCTTAGCGTCCGTAAATGAGCAGTTCTTC CASSGLASVNEQFF
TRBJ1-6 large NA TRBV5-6 TGTGCCAGCAGCGAGGACAGCCCGACTTCACCCCTCCACTTT CASSEDSPTSPLHF
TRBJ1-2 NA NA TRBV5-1 TGCGCCAGCAGCTTCAAGAGGCAGGGGATCGACTATGGCTACACCTTC CASSFKRQGIDYGYTF
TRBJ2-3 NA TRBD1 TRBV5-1 TGCGCCAGCAGCTCGAGGACAGGGGGAAACACAGATACGCAGTATTTT CASSSRTGGNTDTQYF
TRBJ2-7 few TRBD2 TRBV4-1 TGCGCCAGCAGCCTTACTAGCGGGGAAACCTACGAGCAGTACTTC CASSLTSGETYEQYF
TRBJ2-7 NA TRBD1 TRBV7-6 TGTGCCAGCAGCTTAGGGGGACAGGGACGGAAATCCTACGAGCAGTACTTC CASSLGGQGRKSYEQYF
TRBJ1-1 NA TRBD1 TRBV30 TGTGCCTGGAGTGTGGAGGGGGCCGGGATGAACACTGAAGCTTTCTTT CAWSVEGAGMNTEAFF
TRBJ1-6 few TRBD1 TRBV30 TGTGCCTGGGGGTCCCCCGCCGGGACAGGGTTTCTCCACTTT CAWGSPAGTGFLHF
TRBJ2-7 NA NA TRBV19 TGTGCCAGTAGTCCCACGGACAGAAGCGAGCAGTACTTC CASSPTDRSEQYF
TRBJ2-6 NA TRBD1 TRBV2 TGTGCCAGCAGTGGGACGGACAGGGCGCTCTCTGGGGCCAACGTCCTGACTTTC CASSGTDRALSGANVLTF
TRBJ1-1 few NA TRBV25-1 TGTGCCAGCGGCCCCAGACAGGAACGGACTGAAGCTTTCTTT CASGPRQERTEAFF
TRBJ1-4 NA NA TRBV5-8 TGTGCCAGCAGCCCCGTGGGGGCAGGGGATGAAAAACTGTTTTTT CASSPVGAGDEKLFF
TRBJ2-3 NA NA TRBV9 TGTGCCAGCAGCTCTAGAGAGCCTAGCACAGATACGCAGTATTTT CASSSREPSTDTQYF
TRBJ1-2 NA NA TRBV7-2 TGTGCCAGCAGCTCACTACGGGACTTCTATGGCTACACCTTC CASSSLRDFYGYTF
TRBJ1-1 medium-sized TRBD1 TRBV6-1 TGTGCCAGCAGTGAAGCGTCAGGGGGCACTGAAGCTTTCTTT CASSEASGGTEAFF
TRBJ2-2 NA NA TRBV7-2 TGTGCCAGCAGCTCCCCTCGTGGGGCCCTGGCCACCGGGGAGCTGTTTTTT CASSSPRGALATGELFF
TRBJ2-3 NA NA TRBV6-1 TGTGCCAGCAGAGCCGCGTCGCTCGATACGCAGTATTTT CASRAASLDTQYF
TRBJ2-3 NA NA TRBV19 TGTGCCAGTAGTATCAACGCCTTGGGCCCAGATACGCAGTATTTT CASSINALGPDTQYF
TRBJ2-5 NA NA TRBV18 TGTGCCAGCTCCCCTACCGACCAAGAGACCCAGTACTTC CASSPTDQETQYF
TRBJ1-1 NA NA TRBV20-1 TGCAGTGCTAGACAGAACACTGAAGCTTTCTTT CSARQNTEAFF
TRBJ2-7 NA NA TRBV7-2 TGTGCCAGCAGCTCCCGACATGGCCTCTACGAGCAGTACTTC CASSSRHGLYEQYF
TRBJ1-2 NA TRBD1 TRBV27 TGTGCCAGCAGTTCGACAGGGTTCTATGGCTACACCTTC CASSSTGFYGYTF
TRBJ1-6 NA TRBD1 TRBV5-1 TGCGCCAGCAGCTCTCTGACAGGGGGATCACCCCTCCACTTT CASSSLTGGSPLHF
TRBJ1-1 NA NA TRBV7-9 TGTGCCAGCAGCTTACACGGTAGCCCGAACACTGAAGCTTTCTTT CASSLHGSPNTEAFF
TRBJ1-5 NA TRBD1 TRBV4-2 TGTGCCAGCAGCCAGATGGTGGACAGGCGGAATCAGCCCCAGCATTTT CASSQMVDRRNQPQHF
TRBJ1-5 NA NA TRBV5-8 TGTGCCAGCAGCTTGGCTTGGAGGGCGGAGTATCAGCCCCAGCATTTT CASSLAWRAEYQPQHF
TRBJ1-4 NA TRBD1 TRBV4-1 TGCGCCAGCAGCCAATATACAGGGGTACCAAAGGAAAAACTGTTTTTT CASSQYTGVPKEKLFF
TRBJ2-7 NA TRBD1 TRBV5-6 TGTGCCAGCACCACAGGGGGCGCCTACGAGCAGTACTTC CASTTGGAYEQYF
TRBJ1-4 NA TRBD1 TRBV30 TGTGCCCAGGGGGGGACAGGGGACGGGAATGAAAAACTGTTTTTT CAQGGTGDGNEKLFF
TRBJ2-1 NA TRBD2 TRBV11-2 TGTGCCAGCAGTTCTCCCCGGGGGGGCCATGAGCAGTTCTTC CASSSPRGGHEQFF
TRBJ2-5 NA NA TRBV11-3 TGTGCCAGCAGCCCGACCCAGGGGGAGACCCAGTACTTC CASSPTQGETQYF
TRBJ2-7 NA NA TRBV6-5 TGTGCCAGCAGTTATGACAGCTACGAGCAGTACTTC CASSYDSYEQYF
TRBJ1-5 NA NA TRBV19 TGTGCCAGTAGTATTGGAGGGACCTTCAATCAGCCCCAGCATTTT CASSIGGTFNQPQHF
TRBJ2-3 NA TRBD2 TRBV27 TGTGCCAGCAGTTTATGGGGGACTAGCGGGACCCCTAGCACAGATACGCAGTATTTT CASSLWGTSGTPSTDTQYF
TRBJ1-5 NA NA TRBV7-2 TGTGCCAGCAGCTTAGATGCGGGGGTTCGGCAGCCCCAGCATTTT CASSLDAGVRQPQHF